This record covers a single T cell receptor (beta chain). The read ends 3 residues early relative to the CDR3; the germline J gene fills the gap. Trimming cost V 3 bases and J 6 bases; bases outside gene matches: 5. The length of the CDR3 is 13 residues. The data derive from a study of Tregs in tolerant kidney transplant recipients. Profiled with immunoSEQ multiplex PCR; TCRdb holds only in-frame clones, not every one. This sample lists 48,000 or so clones; its ten largest clones have roughly 0.89%. The chain carries TRBV23-1 and TRBJ2-7; 7 positions agree with TRBD2. TRBV23-1 is identified as an open reading frame with a role that is uncertain. The material sequenced was CD4+ T cells from blood, taken before the transplant. The sequence derives from a human donor who received a combined kidney and bone marrow transplant. CDR3 region: CASSHLGGGEQYF. The DNA read from the CDR3 is TGCGCCAGCAGTCATCTGGGGGGGGGCGAG.